This T cell receptor beta chain was captured in a study of blood T cell repertoires in COVID-19. Study-wide context: The United States, Italy and Spain supplied acute and convalescent COVID-19 samples. In each case, the material was cDNA or gDNA derived from T cells, B-cell-depleted T cells, or PBMCs.

In terms of age and location, participants ranged from roughly 18 to 95 years and lived in about 25 US areas. Participant-reported clinical history was the basis for cohort assignment. TCRdb's copy holds only in-frame clones and misses some; the assay was immunoSEQ multiplex PCR. The data contain some 260,000 clones, roughly 80% of them singletons. The CDR3 contains 13 residues. In germline, CDR1 is SGHTA, CDR2 FQGTGA. After removal of 5 bases from V and 5 bases from J, the junction contained 4 bases not matched to a gene. The rearrangement links TRBV7-3 to TRBJ1-1; TRBD1 matches 8 bases. Input material: PBMCs or T cells enriched from blood (not recorded which). The clonotype was recovered from a young man with acute COVID-19. The CDR3, as DNA: TGTGCCAGCAGCCCACAGGGGGTGACTGAAGCTTTCTTT. This gives the protein CASSPQGVTEAFF.